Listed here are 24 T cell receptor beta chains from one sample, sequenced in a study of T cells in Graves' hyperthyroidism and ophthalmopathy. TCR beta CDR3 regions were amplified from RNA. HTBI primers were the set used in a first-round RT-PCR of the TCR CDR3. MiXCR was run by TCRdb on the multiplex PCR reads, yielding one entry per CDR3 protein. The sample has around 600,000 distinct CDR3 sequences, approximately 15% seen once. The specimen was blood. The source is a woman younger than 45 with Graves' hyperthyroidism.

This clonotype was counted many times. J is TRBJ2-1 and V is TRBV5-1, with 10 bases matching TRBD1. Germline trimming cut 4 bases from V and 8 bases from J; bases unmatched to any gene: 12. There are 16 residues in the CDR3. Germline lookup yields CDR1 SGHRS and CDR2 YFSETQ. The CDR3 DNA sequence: TGCGCCAGCAGCCTCCCGACAGGGGGCGGGTTTGATGAGCAGTTCTTC. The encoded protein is CASSLPTGGGFDEQFF.

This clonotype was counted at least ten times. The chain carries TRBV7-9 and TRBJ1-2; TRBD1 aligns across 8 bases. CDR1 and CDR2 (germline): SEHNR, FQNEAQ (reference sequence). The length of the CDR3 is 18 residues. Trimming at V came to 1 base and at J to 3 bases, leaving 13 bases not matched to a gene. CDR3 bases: TGTGCCAGCAGCTTAGGACCCGGCAGGGGGCGTAAAGACTATGGCTACACCTTC. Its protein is CASSLGPGRGRKDYGYTF.

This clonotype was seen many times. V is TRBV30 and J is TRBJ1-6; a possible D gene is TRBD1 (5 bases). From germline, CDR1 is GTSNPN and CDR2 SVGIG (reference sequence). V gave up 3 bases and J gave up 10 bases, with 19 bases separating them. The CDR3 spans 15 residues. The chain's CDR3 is CAWRAPGPSFSPLHF. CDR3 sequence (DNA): TGTGCCTGGAGGGCACCGGGACCGAGCTTCTCACCCCTCCACTTT.

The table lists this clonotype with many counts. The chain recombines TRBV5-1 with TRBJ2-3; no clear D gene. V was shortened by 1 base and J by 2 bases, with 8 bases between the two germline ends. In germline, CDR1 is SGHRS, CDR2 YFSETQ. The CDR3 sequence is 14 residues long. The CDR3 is CASSLTSDTDTQYF. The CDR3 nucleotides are TGCGCCAGCAGCTTGACCTCTGACACAGATACGCAGTATTTT.

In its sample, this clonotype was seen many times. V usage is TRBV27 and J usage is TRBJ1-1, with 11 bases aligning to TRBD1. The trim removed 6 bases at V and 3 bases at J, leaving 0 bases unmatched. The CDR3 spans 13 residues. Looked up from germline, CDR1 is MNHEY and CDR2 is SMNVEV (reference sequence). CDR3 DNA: TGTGCCAGCAGGGACAGGGGGCACACTGAAGCTTTCTTT. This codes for CASRDRGHTEAFF.

The CDR3 sequence is CASSLRDDTF. CDR3 coding DNA: TGTGCCAGCAGCCTCCGGGACGACACCTTC. The J gene is TRBJ1-2, the V gene TRBV12-3 or TRBV12-4, with D maybe TRBD1 (5 bases). This CDR3 has 10 amino acids. Trimming pared 6 bases from V and 12 bases from J, leaving 11 bases between.

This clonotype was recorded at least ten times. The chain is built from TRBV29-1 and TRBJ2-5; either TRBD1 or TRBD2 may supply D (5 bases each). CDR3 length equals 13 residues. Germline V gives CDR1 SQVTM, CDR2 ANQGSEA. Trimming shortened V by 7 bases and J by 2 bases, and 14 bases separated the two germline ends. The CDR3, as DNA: TGCAGCGCAGGAGGTGGGGGACAAGAGACCCAGTACTTC. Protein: CSAGGGGQETQYF.

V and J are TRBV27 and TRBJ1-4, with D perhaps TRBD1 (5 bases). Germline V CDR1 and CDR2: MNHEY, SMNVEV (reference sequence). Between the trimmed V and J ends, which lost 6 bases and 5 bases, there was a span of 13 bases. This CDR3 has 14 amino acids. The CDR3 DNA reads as TGTGCCAGCAGCGTGGGGGTTCAAAATGAAAAACTGTTTTTT. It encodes CASSVGVQNEKLFF.

The CDR3 DNA reads as TGCAGTGCAAGGGACAGCGAAAGCTCTGGAAACACCATATATTTT. Its translation is CSARDSESSGNTIYF. The J gene is TRBJ1-3, the V gene TRBV20-1; 7 nucleotides align to TRBD1. The V gene's germline CDR1 is DFQATT and CDR2 SNEGSKA (reference sequence). Trimming at V came to 6 bases and at J to 0 bases, leaving 8 bases not matched to a gene. CDR3 length equals 15 residues.

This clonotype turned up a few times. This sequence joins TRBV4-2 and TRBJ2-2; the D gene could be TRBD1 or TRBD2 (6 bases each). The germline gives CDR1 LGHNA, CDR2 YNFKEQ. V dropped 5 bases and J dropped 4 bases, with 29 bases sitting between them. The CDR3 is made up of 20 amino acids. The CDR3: CASSVVETGVAGSSTGELFF. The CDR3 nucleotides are TGTGCCAGCAGCGTGGTGGAGACAGGAGTTGCGGGGTCTTCCACCGGGGAGCTGTTTTTT.

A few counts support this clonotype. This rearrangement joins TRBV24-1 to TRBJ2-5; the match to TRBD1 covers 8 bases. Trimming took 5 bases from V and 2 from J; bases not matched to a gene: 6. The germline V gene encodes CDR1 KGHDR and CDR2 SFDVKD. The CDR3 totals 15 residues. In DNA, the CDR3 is TGTGCCACCAGTGGGGACAGGCAGGGACAAGAGACCCAGTACTTC. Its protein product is CATSGDRQGQETQYF.

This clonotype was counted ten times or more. CDR3 protein: CASSFTEGAWTEAFF. CDR3 nucleotides: TGTGCCAGCAGTTTTACCGAGGGGGCTTGGACTGAAGCTTTCTTT. The chain has TRBV27 and TRBJ1-1, with TRBD1 matching 7 bases. The germline V gene encodes CDR1 MNHEY and CDR2 SMNVEV (reference sequence). This CDR3 spans 15 amino acids. J gave up 5 bases and V 3 bases, and 9 bases lay outside the gene matches.

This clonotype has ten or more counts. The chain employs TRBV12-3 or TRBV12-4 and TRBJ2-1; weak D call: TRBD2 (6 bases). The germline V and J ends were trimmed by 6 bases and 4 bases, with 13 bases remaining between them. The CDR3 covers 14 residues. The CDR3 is CASSHSGTYNEQFF. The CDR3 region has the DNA TGTGCCAGCAGCCATAGCGGTACTTACAATGAGCAGTTCTTC.

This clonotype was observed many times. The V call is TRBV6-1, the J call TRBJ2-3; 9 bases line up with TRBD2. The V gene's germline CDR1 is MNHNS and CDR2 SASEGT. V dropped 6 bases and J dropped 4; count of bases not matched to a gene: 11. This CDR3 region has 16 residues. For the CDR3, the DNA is TGTGCCAGCAGACACCTTAGCGGGAGAGGTCCAGATACGCAGTATTTT. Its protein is CASRHLSGRGPDTQYF.

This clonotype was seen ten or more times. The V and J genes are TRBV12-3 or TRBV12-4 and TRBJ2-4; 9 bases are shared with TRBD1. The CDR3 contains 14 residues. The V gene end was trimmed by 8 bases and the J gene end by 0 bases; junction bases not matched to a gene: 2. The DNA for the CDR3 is TGTGCCAGCGGGACAGGGATAGCCAAAAACATTCAGTACTTC. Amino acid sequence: CASGTGIAKNIQYF.

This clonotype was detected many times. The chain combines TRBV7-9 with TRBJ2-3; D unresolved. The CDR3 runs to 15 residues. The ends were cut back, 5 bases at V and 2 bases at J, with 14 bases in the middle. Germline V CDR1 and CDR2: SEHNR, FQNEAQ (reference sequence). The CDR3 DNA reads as TGTGCCAGCAGCCACATCCCCAATTACACAGATACGCAGTATTTT. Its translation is CASSHIPNYTDTQYF.

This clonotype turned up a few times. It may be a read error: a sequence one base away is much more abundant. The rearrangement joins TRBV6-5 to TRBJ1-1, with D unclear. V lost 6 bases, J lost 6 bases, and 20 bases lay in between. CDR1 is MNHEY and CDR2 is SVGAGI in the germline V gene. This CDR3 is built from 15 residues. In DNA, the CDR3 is TGTGCCAGCAGCTTACGTCAGGCAGGAGTATCTGAAGCTTTCTTT. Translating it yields CASSLRQAGVSEAFF.

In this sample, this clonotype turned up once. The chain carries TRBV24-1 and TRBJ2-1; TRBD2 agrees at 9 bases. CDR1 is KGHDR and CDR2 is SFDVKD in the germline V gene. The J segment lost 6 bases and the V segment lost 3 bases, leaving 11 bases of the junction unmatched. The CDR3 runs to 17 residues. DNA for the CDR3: TGTGCCACCAGTGATCCCCCGGGGGCGGGAGGGTCCAATGAGCAGTTCTTC. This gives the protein CATSDPPGAGGSNEQFF.

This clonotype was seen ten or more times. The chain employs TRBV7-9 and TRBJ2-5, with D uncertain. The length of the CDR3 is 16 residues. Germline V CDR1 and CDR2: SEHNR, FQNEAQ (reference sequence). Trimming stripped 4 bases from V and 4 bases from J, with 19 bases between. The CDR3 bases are TGTGCCAGCAGCTATACGGACGGACGAGTGTCAGAGACCCAGTACTTC. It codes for CASSYTDGRVSETQYF.

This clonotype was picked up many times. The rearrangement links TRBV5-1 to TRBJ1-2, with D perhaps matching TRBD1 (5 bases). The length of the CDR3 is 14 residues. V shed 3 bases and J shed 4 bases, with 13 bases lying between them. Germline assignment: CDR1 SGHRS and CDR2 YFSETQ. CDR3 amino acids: CASSSTTVLYGYTF. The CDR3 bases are TGCGCCAGCAGCTCGACGACAGTTCTCTATGGCTACACCTTC.

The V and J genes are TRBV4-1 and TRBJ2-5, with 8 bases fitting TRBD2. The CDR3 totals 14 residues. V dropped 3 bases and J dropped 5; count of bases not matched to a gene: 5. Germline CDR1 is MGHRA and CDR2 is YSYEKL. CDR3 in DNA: TGCGCCAGCAGCCATAGCGGGATCGGGGAGACCCAGTACTTC. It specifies CASSHSGIGETQYF.

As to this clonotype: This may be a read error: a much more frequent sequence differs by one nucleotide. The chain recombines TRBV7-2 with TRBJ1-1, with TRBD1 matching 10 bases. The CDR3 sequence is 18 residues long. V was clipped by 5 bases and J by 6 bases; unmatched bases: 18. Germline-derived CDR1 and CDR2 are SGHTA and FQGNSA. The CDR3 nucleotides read TGTGCCAGCAGCCATAGCAGGGACAGGGGATCTAGCGACGCTGAAGCTTTCTTT. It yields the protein CASSHSRDRGSSDAEAFF. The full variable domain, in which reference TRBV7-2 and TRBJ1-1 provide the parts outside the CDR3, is GAGVSQSPSNKVTEKGKDVELRCDPISGHTALYWYRQSLGQGLEFLIYFQGNSAPDKSGLPSDRFSAERTGGSVSTLTIQRTQQEDSAVYLCASSHSRDRGSSDAEAFFGQGTRLTVV.

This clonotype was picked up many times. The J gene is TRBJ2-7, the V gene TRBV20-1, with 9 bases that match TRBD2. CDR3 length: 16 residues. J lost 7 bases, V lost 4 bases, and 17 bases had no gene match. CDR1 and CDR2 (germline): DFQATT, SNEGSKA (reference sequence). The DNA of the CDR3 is TGCAGTGCTAAGGGTGTCGGCGGGAGGGCCCTTGGGGAGCAGTACTTC. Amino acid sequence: CSAKGVGGRALGEQYF.

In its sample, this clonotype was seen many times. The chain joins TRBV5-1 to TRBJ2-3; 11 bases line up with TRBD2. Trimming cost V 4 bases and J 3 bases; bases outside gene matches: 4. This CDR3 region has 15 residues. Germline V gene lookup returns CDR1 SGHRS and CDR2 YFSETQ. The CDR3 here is CASSHSGRATDTQYF. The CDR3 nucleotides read TGCGCCAGCAGCCATAGCGGGAGGGCTACAGATACGCAGTATTTT.